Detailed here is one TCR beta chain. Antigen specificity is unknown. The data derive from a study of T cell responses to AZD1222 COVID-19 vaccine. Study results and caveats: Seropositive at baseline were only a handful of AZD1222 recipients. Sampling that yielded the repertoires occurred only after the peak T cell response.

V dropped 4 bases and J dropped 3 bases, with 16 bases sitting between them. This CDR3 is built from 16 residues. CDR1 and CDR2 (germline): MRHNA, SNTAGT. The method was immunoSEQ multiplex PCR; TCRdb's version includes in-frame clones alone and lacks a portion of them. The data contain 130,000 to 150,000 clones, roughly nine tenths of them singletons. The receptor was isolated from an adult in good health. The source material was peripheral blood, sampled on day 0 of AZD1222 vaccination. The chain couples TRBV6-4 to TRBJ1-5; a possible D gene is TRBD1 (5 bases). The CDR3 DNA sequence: TGTGCCAGCAGTGGAGGGGATAAACCTATCAATCAGCCCCAGCATTTT. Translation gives CASSGGDKPINQPQHF.